This paragraph reports one T cell receptor (beta chain). The antigen is not known. V was trimmed by 4 bases and J by 0 bases, leaving 16 bases between them. The V gene's germline CDR1 is MGHDK and CDR2 SYGVNS. The CDR3 loop spans 17 amino acids. These data come from a study of cytomegalovirus exposure and HLA in healthy donors. Overall study: Earlier results showed some 120 million unique TCR beta sequences derived from 150 million to 200 million T cells.

PCR employed 60 Vbeta and 13 Jbeta primers. Data came from immunoSEQ multiplex PCR; TCRdb stores just in-frame clones and leaves some out. The sample lists approximately 100,000 clones, about three quarters occurring once. Findings and caveats of the study: Being indistinguishable, some V segments were excluded, TRBV6-2 and TRBV6-3 among them.

Participants comprised healthy donors of bone marrow. This receptor was taken from a boy between 10 and 17 years old in good health and CMV-seronegative. The genes are TRBV25-1 and TRBJ2-1, with D uncertain. Sequencing was done on a sample of PBMCs. CDR3 residues: CASSGKRRWSSYNEQFF. The CDR3 DNA is TGTGCCAGCAGTGGAAAGCGACGGTGGAGCTCCTACAATGAGCAGTTCTTC.